The present T cell receptor (beta chain) was sequenced within a study of cytomegalovirus exposure and HLA in healthy donors. Study-wide points: Equally common other TCR beta chains were less clonally expanded than HLA-associated ones, a later analysis found.

The PCR employed 60 Vbeta primers together with 13 Jbeta primers. Sequenced by immunoSEQ multiplex PCR; TCRdb stores in-frame clones only, minus some. This table holds 100,000 to 150,000 clones, roughly 79% found once. V was cut by 4 bases and J by 6 bases, with 10 bases left in between. Germline V gene lookup returns CDR1 LGHNA and CDR2 YNFKEQ. CDR3 length: 13 residues. Remarks on this clone: As yet, its antigen is unknown.

Sequenced: PBMCs. This chain uses TRBV4-2 with TRBJ1-5; D not resolved. This sequence was found in a woman in her 50s in good health and CMV-seronegative. Here the CDR3 reads CASSPDAGQPQHF. The CDR3 DNA reads TGTGCCAGCAGCCCGGATGCGGGTCAGCCCCAGCATTTT.